The rows below give T cell receptor beta chains drawn from one sample of a study of T cells in localized non-small cell lung cancer. Data came from immunoSEQ multiplex PCR; TCRdb stores just in-frame clones and leaves some out. This table holds about 61,000 clones, roughly 89% found once. Here the sequenced sample was peripheral blood, taken before any cancer treatment. The receptors were sampled from a man between 40 and 70 years old with stage I squamous cell lung carcinoma. Both conserved end residues are part of each CDR3. The order of the fields is V gene, D gene, J gene, clone size, CDR3 DNA, CDR3 protein. The D gene is left open where the match is weak. The listing skips clone size in some rows; elsewhere it reads once, few, many or a size class.

TRBV7-9	-	TRBJ2-7	-	TGTGCCAGCAGCTTTACCGGGGACGAGCAGTACTTC	CASSFTGDEQYF
TRBV19	-	TRBJ2-1	-	TGTGCCAGTGCGGATTGGACAGATCCTACCGAGCAGTTCTTC	CASADWTDPTEQFF
TRBV30	-	TRBJ1-4	-	TGTGCCCTAGAGACCGTCCGGACTAATGAAAAACTGTTTTTT	CALETVRTNEKLFF
TRBV7-8	-	TRBJ2-7	-	TGTGCCAGCAGCTTGTTTGATGACGAGCAGTACTTC	CASSLFDDEQYF
TRBV27	TRBD2	TRBJ2-2	-	TGTGCCAGCAGTCTGACTAGCGGGGAGGTCCCCGGGGAGCTGTTTTTT	CASSLTSGEVPGELFF
TRBV9	TRBD2	TRBJ2-2	-	TGTGCCAGCAGCGTTTCGACTAGCGGGAGAGGATCCGGGGAGCTGTTTTTT	CASSVSTSGRGSGELFF
TRBV28	-	TRBJ2-6	few	TGTGCCAGCAGTCCGCCGGGACGTCTTTTCGTCCTGACTTTC	CASSPPGRLFVLTF
TRBV27	-	TRBJ1-4	-	TGTGCCAGCAGTTTCAGACAGACAACTAATGAAAAACTGTTTTTT	CASSFRQTTNEKLFF
TRBV27	-	TRBJ1-1	-	TGTGCCAGCAGTTTGGGCACTAGGAACACTGAAGCTTTCTTT	CASSLGTRNTEAFF
TRBV28	-	TRBJ1-5	few	TGTGCCAGCAGTTTACTGGATCAGCCCCAGCATTTT	CASSLLDQPQHF
TRBV11-2	TRBD1	TRBJ2-3	-	TGTGCCAGCAGCTTAGTAAGGGCAGGGGGAGATACGCAGTATTTT	CASSLVRAGGDTQYF
TRBV29-1	TRBD1	TRBJ1-4	-	TGCAGCGTCTCAACAGGGGGCAGAAATGAAAAACTGTTTTTT	CSVSTGGRNEKLFF
TRBV19	-	TRBJ1-5	-	TGTGCCAGTACCCCCGGGGGGTCCAATCAGCCCCAGCATTTT	CASTPGGSNQPQHF
TRBV5-8	-	TRBJ1-5	-	TGTGCCAGCAGTTCCAGGGGATGGGGCAATCAGCCCCAGCATTTT	CASSSRGWGNQPQHF
TRBV4-3	TRBD1	TRBJ2-5	-	TGCGCCAGCAGCCCGCGGCCGACAGGGGTTAGCGAGACCCAGTACTTC	CASSPRPTGVSETQYF
TRBV5-1	TRBD1	TRBJ2-7	once	TGCGCCAGCAGCTTCGAGACAGGGGGCCCCTACGAGCAGTACTTC	CASSFETGGPYEQYF
TRBV5-5	-	TRBJ1-1	-	TGTGCCAGCAGCTTGATCCAGGGCTCCACTGAAGCTTTCTTT	CASSLIQGSTEAFF
TRBV4-1	TRBD1	TRBJ1-4	-	TGCGCCAGCAGCCGCCTGGACAGGGATAATGAAAAACTGTTTTTT	CASSRLDRDNEKLFF
TRBV5-1	-	TRBJ2-7	-	TGCGCCAGCAGCTTGGGGGGGACCGAGCAGTACTTC	CASSLGGTEQYF
TRBV9	TRBD2	TRBJ2-1	once	TGTGCCAGCGGTAGCGGGAACTCCTACAATGAGCAGTTCTTC	CASGSGNSYNEQFF
TRBV10-3	-	TRBJ2-2	-	TGTGCCATCAGGAGGCGGGGAACGAACACCGGGGAGCTGTTTTTT	CAIRRRGTNTGELFF
TRBV19	TRBD2	TRBJ2-3	-	TGTGCCAGTAGTACTGGTAGCGGGAGTACAGATACGCAGTATTTT	CASSTGSGSTDTQYF
TRBV7-9	-	TRBJ2-7	-	TGTGCCAGCAGCTTAGTCGGCGGCTACGAGCAGTACTTC	CASSLVGGYEQYF
TRBV16	-	TRBJ2-7	-	TGTGCCAGCACCCCAGGAGGAGGAGAGCAGTACTTC	CASTPGGGEQYF
TRBV19	TRBD2	TRBJ2-5	few	TGTGCCAGTAATAGCGGGAGGGGGCAAGAGACCCAGTACTTC	CASNSGRGQETQYF
TRBV5-8	-	TRBJ2-1	-	TGTGCCAGCAGCTTGGCTTTTGGGAGCTCCTACAATGAGCAGTTCTTC	CASSLAFGSSYNEQFF
TRBV6-5	-	TRBJ2-2	-	TGTGCCAGTCGTTTGCGGGGGCGAGCCGGGGAGCTGTTTTTT	CASRLRGRAGELFF
TRBV5-8	-	TRBJ1-1	-	TGTGCCAGCAGCTTGTCGGGGACGCCGAACACTGAAGCTTTCTTT	CASSLSGTPNTEAFF
TRBV19	-	TRBJ1-5	-	TGTGCCAGTAACCCTGGAGGGGGTCAGCCCCAGCATTTT	CASNPGGGQPQHF
TRBV4-2	TRBD2	TRBJ2-7	-	TGTGCCAGCAGCCGAGCGGGAGATCTCTACGAGCAGTACTTC	CASSRAGDLYEQYF
TRBV9	-	TRBJ2-1	-	TGTGCCAGCAGCGTAGTTGGGGTGGGGTTCAATGAGCAGTTCTTC	CASSVVGVGFNEQFF
TRBV4-1	-	TRBJ1-1	-	TGCGCCAGCAGCCAACCCCTGAGAAGGACTGAAGCTTTCTTT	CASSQPLRRTEAFF
TRBV6-5	-	TRBJ1-4	-	TGTGCCAGCAGTTACACAGGAACAACTAATGAAAAACTGTTTTTT	CASSYTGTTNEKLFF
TRBV4-3	-	TRBJ2-1	-	TGCGCCAGCAGCCAAGATGCAGGGCCCAGCTCCTACAATGAGCAGTTCTTC	CASSQDAGPSSYNEQFF
TRBV28	-	TRBJ1-1	-	TGTGCCAGCAGTTTACCTGCGACAACCGCAATGACGGGGCAAGATGTAGCTTTCTTT	CASSLPATTAMTGQDVAFF
TRBV27	TRBD2	TRBJ2-7	-	TGTGCCAGCAGTCCAACTAGCGGGTACAGCTACGAGCAGTACTTC	CASSPTSGYSYEQYF
TRBV6-5	-	TRBJ1-1	-	TGTGCCAGCAGTAGAATGGGCACTGAAGCTTTCTTT	CASSRMGTEAFF
TRBV4-2	TRBD2	TRBJ2-1	-	TGTGCCAGCAGCTCCCGACTAGCGGTTTACTACAATGAGCAGTTCTTC	CASSSRLAVYYNEQFF
TRBV25-1	-	TRBJ2-5	-	TGTGCCAGCTCTCAGCATATCCAAGAGACCCAGTACTTC	CASSQHIQETQYF
TRBV5-1	-	TRBJ2-2	-	TGCGCCAGCAGCTTGGCGGGAGTAGACACCGGGGAGCTGTTTTTT	CASSLAGVDTGELFF
TRBV7-9	-	TRBJ1-2	-	TGTGCCAGCAGCTTACTATCTACAGCCAATGGCTACACCTTC	CASSLLSTANGYTF
TRBV7-2	TRBD2	TRBJ2-7	-	TGTGCCAGCAGATCCGGACTAGGCGGCGAGCAGTACTTC	CASRSGLGGEQYF
TRBV19	TRBD1	TRBJ2-4	-	TGTGCCAGTAGTCCCCAAACAGGGGGCGCAACGTTAGCCAAAAACATTCAGTACTTC	CASSPQTGGATLAKNIQYF
TRBV10-3	-	TRBJ2-5	-	TGTGCCATCAGTGACGCACTTCAAGAGACCCAGTACTTC	CAISDALQETQYF
TRBV28	-	TRBJ1-1	-	TGTGCCAGCAGTTTACGGGGGCGCGAAGCTTTCTTT	CASSLRGREAFF
TRBV18	-	TRBJ1-5	few	TGTGCCAGCTCACCGACCAGCCGGACCAATCAGCCCCAGCATTTT	CASSPTSRTNQPQHF
TRBV30	-	TRBJ1-1	-	TGTGCCTGGAGTGTTTCTGCGGGCACTGAAGCTTTCTTT	CAWSVSAGTEAFF
TRBV28	-	TRBJ2-2	-	TGTGCCAGCAGTTTTGGGCCCCCGGGGCCGACCGGGGAGCTGTTTTTT	CASSFGPPGPTGELFF
TRBV7-6	TRBD2	TRBJ2-2	-	TGTGCCAGCAGCTTAGCACCCCCTAGCGGGAAGATAATCGGGGAGCTGTTTTTT	CASSLAPPSGKIIGELFF
TRBV5-6	TRBD2	TRBJ2-5	-	TGTGCCAGCAGCAAGGGACTAGCGGGCGCGGAGACCCAGTACTTC	CASSKGLAGAETQYF
TRBV7-2	-	TRBJ2-5	-	TGTGCCAGCAGCCGCGAGACAGCTTGGGAGACCCAGTACTTC	CASSRETAWETQYF
TRBV7-9	-	TRBJ2-5	-	TGTGCCAGCAGACCCGACAGGAGTAGTCAGACCCAGTACTTC	CASRPDRSSQTQYF
TRBV6-5	-	TRBJ1-5	-	TGTGCCACCGTTCCTTCGAGCGGAAGCAATCAGCCCCAGCATTTT	CATVPSSGSNQPQHF
TRBV28	-	TRBJ1-1	-	TGTGCCAGCAGTTTGTCGAGGGAGTGGACTGAAGCTTTCTTT	CASSLSREWTEAFF
TRBV28	-	TRBJ2-7	-	TGTGCCAGCAGCCCCGGTCGGGGGATCGAGCAGTACTTC	CASSPGRGIEQYF
TRBV19	-	TRBJ1-1	-	TGTGCCAGTAGTATGGGGGTGAGCACTGAAGCTTTCTTT	CASSMGVSTEAFF
TRBV9	TRBD2	TRBJ2-2	-	TGTGCCAGCAGCGTGGCTAGCGGGGCGAACACCGGGGAGCTGTTTTTT	CASSVASGANTGELFF
TRBV25-1	TRBD2	TRBJ2-1	-	TGTGCCAGCAGTGAGGGGACTAGCGGGAATGAGCAGTTCTTC	CASSEGTSGNEQFF